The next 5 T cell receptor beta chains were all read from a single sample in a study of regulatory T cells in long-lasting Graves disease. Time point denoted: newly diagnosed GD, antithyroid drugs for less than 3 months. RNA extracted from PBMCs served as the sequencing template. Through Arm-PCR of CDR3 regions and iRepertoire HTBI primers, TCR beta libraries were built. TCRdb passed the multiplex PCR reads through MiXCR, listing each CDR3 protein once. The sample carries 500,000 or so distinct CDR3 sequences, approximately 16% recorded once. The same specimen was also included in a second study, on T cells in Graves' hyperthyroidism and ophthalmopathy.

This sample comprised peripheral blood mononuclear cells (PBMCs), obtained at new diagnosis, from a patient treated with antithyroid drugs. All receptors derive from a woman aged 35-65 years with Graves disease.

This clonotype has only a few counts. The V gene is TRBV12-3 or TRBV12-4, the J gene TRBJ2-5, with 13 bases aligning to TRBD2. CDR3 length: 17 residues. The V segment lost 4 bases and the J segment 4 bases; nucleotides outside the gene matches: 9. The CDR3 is CASSYLRTSGGLETQYF. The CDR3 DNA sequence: TGTGCCAGCAGTTACCTCCGGACTAGCGGGGGACTAGAGACCCAGTACTTC.

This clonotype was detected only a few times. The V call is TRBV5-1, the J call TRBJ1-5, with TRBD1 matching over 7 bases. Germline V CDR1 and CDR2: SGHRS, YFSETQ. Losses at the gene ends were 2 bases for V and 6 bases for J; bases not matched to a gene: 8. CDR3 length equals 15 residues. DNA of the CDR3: TGCGCCAGCAGCTTTACAGGGGAAAGGAGTCAGCCCCAGCATTTT. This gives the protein CASSFTGERSQPQHF.

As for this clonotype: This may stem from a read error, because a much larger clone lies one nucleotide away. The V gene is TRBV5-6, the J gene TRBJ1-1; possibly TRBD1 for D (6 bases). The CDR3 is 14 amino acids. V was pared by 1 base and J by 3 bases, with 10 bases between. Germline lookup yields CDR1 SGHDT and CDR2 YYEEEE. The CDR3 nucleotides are TGTGCCAGCAGCTTGCGGTGGGGGCACACTGAAGCTTTCTTT. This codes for CASSLRWGHTEAFF.

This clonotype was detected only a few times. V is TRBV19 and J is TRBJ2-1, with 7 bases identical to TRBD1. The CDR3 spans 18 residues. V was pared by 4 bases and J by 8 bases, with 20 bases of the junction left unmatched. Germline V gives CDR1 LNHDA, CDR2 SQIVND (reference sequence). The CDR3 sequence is CASSKLPSDRESGYEQFF. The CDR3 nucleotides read TGTGCCAGTAGTAAACTCCCGAGTGACAGGGAGTCGGGCTATGAGCAGTTCTTC.

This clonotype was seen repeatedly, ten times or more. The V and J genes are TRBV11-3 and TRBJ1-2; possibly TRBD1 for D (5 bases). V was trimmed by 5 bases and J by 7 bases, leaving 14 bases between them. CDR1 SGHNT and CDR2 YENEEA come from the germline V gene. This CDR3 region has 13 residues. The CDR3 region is CASSRDGRGGYTF. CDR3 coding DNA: TGTGCCAGCAGCAGAGACGGGAGGGGTGGCTACACCTTC.